Below are 16 T cell receptor beta chains sequenced from a single sample in a study of tissue T cells after allogeneic stem cell transplantation (dated 2022 in TCRdb). According to the study, the label for this sample's time point signals: mouse harvest day 14 after allogeneic transplant. Each mouse graft consisted of 10^7 T-cell-depleted bone marrow cells plus 10^6 splenic CD5+ T cells and was given by tail vein injection. The library came from the immunoSEQ multiplex PCR assay. This is the immuneACCESS table as TCRdb keeps it, with only in-frame sequences that have V and J called. A part of the clones is gone; compared with another copy, unresolved V genes explain less than half, and the rest is unexplained. A total of roughly 1,500 clones appear in this sample, roughly 42% of them only once. Roughly 34% of the sample belongs to the ten largest clones. The material sequenced was spleen. These receptors were taken from a female BALB/c mouse given C57BL/6 T cells with graft-versus-host disease after an allogeneic hematopoietic cell transplant.

This clone was found a few times. Gene and germline names: mouse. The CDR3 goes on 1 residue after the read ends, and that part is filled in from the germline J gene. V and J are TRBV20 and TRBJ1-6; D is undetermined. TRBJ1-6 falls under the ORF class, with uncertain function. The CDR3 length is 15 residues. Germline V gives CDR1 GFQATS, CDR2 STVNSAI. V lost 3 bases, J lost 0 bases, and 9 bases lay in between. The chain's CDR3 is CGARSGSSYNSPLYF. Incomplete CDR3 DNA: TGTGGTGCTAGATCCGGGTCTTCCTATAATTCGCCCCTCTAC.

To note about this clone: Mouse gene names apply. The CDR3 is cut off 1 residue early in the read; its end comes from the germline J gene. V usage is TRBV26 and J usage is TRBJ1-3; TRBD1 is a possible D gene (5 bases). Germline assignment: CDR1 KGHPV and CDR2 FQNQEV (reference sequence). Between the trimmed V and J ends, which lost 4 bases and 0 bases, there was a span of 7 bases. The CDR3 has 14 amino acids. The sequenced part of the CDR3 DNA is TGTGCCAGCAGTCGACAGACTTCTGGAAATACGCTCTAT. Protein product: CASSRQTSGNTLY. The entire CDR3 protein reads CASSRQTSGNTLYF.

A word on this clone: Gene names and germline match the mouse. The CDR3 extends 1 residue past the end of the read, so its final part is completed from the germline J gene. V is TRBV16 and J is TRBJ2-7, with 9 bases identical to TRBD2. The germline V gene has CDR1 SGHSA and CDR2 FRNQAP. The CDR3 is made up of 14 amino acids. V was clipped by 5 bases and J by 0 bases; unmatched bases: 2. The CDR3 loop is CASSKDWGSYEQYF. The CDR3 DNA, read in part, is TGTGCAAGCAGCAAGGACTGGGGCTCCTATGAACAGTAC. The full variable domain, its missing parts supplied by reference TRBV16 and TRBJ2-7, is NAGVIQTPRHKVTGKGQEATLWCEPISGHSAVFWYRQTIVQGLEFLTYFRNQAPIDDSGMPKERFSAQMPNQSHSTLKIQSTQPQDSAVYLCASSKDWGSYEQYFGPGTRLTVL.

This clone was seen only a few times. Gene and germline names: mouse. The read halts 1 residue ahead of the CDR3 end, with the missing end drawn from the germline J gene. The genes are TRBV31 and TRBJ2-5; TRBD2 matches at 9 bases. Germline CDR1 GKSSPN, CDR2 SITVG. Trimming at V came to 0 bases and at J to 2 bases, leaving 3 bases not matched to a gene. The CDR3 is 15 amino acids. The sequenced CDR3 bases are TGTGCCTGGAGTCTAGCCTGGGGGGGCCAAGACACCCAGTAC. Translation gives CAWSLAWGGQDTQY. From start to end, the CDR3 is CAWSLAWGGQDTQYF. Looking up the rest from reference TRBV31 and TRBJ2-5 gives the full variable domain: AQTIHQWPVAEIKAVGSPLSLGCTIKGKSSPNLYWYWQATGGTLQQLFYSITVGQVESVVQLNLSASRPKDDQFILSTEKLLLSHSGFYLCAWSLAWGGQDTQYFGPGTRLLVL.

On this clone: Germline and genes: mouse. Read coverage stops 1 residue before the CDR3 terminus; the germline J gene supplies the remainder. The chain links TRBV29 to TRBJ1-3; 7 nucleotides align to TRBD1. CDR3 size: 15 residues. Germline loops: CDR1 MSHET, CDR2 SYDVDS. V shed 5 bases and J 0 bases; nucleotides not matched to a gene: 4. CDR3 DNA, as far as it was read: TGTGCTAGCAGTACCAGGGGGGTTTCTGGAAATACGCTCTAT. It translates to CASSTRGVSGNTLY. The complete CDR3 protein is CASSTRGVSGNTLYF.

As regards this clone: Gene names follow the mouse nomenclature. The CDR3 end falls 1 residue outside the read, so it is completed with the germline J gene. The V gene is TRBV16, the J gene TRBJ2-5, with 7 bases matching TRBD2. Germline trimming cut 0 bases from V and 3 bases from J; bases unmatched to any gene: 0. The CDR3 has 14 residues. Germline V CDR1 and CDR2: SGHSA, FRNQAP. Partial CDR3 DNA: TGTGCAAGCAGCTTAGATGGGGGGCAAGACACCCAGTAC. It yields the protein CASSLDGGQDTQY. The whole CDR3 sequence is CASSLDGGQDTQYF.

This clone is categorized as hyperexpanded (1% or more). Mouse germline and gene names are used. Read data end 1 residue before the CDR3 end; the end is taken from the germline J gene. Other DNA sequences in this sample translate to the same CDR3. The genes are TRBV4 and TRBJ1-5, with D uncertain. Germline V CDR1 and CDR2: LGHDT, YNNKQL (reference sequence). V gave up 4 bases and J gave up 3 bases, with 7 bases separating them. The CDR3 is 13 residues long. CDR3 region: CASSSTVNQAPLF. The part of the CDR3 DNA that was read is TGTGCCAGCAGCTCAACAGTCAACCAGGCTCCGCTT.

Points on this clone: These gene names are mouse names. CDR3 bases read: TGTGCCAGCTCCCGACAGGGGACAGAAGTCTTC. Translated: CASSRQGTEVF. The entire CDR3 is CASSRQGTEVFF. The V call is TRBV12-1, the J call TRBJ1-1; 8 bases fit TRBD1. The read ends 1 residue before the CDR3 terminus; that terminus is restored from the germline J gene. Unmatched junction bases numbered 2, after V lost 4 bases and J lost 5 bases. Germline V gene data show CDR1 as SGHSN and CDR2 as HYEKVE. CDR3 length equals 12 residues.

Turning to this clone: Gene names follow the mouse nomenclature. The CDR3 end lies 1 residue beyond the end of the read and is filled in from the germline J gene. This chain connects TRBV13-1 to TRBJ2-3; 8 bases are a match to TRBD2. Per germline, CDR1 NSHNY and CDR2 SYGAGN. Trimming cost V 1 base and J 0 bases; bases outside gene matches: 4. The CDR3 has 16 amino acids. Incomplete CDR3 DNA: TGTGCCAGCAGTGATTTCTGGGGGGCTAGTGCAGAAACGCTGTAT. Its protein is CASSDFWGASAETLY. The full CDR3 is CASSDFWGASAETLYF.

This clone rates as large. All gene names here are mouse names. The CDR3 goes on 1 residue after the read ends, and that part is filled in from the germline J gene. V and J are TRBV1 and TRBJ2-7; the match to TRBD1 covers 7 bases. Germline values: CDR1 NSQYPW, CDR2 LRSPGD (reference sequence). V lost 3 bases, J lost 3 bases, and 5 bases stayed unmatched. This CDR3 comprises 14 residues. The CDR3 bases that were read are TGCACCTGCAGTGCTAGTCAGGGGGTCTATGAACAGTAC. Its translation: CTCSASQGVYEQY. The entire CDR3 protein reads CTCSASQGVYEQYF.

Only a few counts were recorded for this clone. Genes and germline come from the mouse. The CDR3 end lies 1 residue beyond the end of the read and is filled in from the germline J gene. This chain uses TRBV13-3 with TRBJ2-7; a weak D match, TRBD1 (5 bases). Trimming shortened V by 3 bases and J by 3 bases, and 10 bases separated the two germline ends. CDR3 size: 13 residues. Germline CDR1 reads NNHDY; CDR2 reads SYVADS. The CDR3 sequence: CASSVGQIYEQYF. The sequenced CDR3 bases are TGTGCCAGCAGTGTTGGACAAATCTATGAACAGTAC.

Concerning this clone itself: The germline and genes are mouse ones. The CDR3 end is not reached by the read, which stops 1 residue before it; the germline J gene fills it in. The chain carries TRBV23 and TRBJ2-3; the table calls TRBD2, which could not be checked here. Germline CDR1 reads KGHTA; CDR2 reads FQNQQP. The CDR3 sequence is 14 residues long. The covered CDR3 bases are TGCTCCAGCAGATACTGGGGGGGCGCAGAAACGCTGTAT. Amino acid sequence: CSSRYWGGAETLY. The whole CDR3 region reads CSSRYWGGAETLYF.

Worth noting for this clone: Germline and genes: mouse. The read ends 1 residue shy of where the CDR3 ends; the end is completed using the germline J gene. The chain is built from TRBV26 and TRBJ1-3; D is ambiguous. V lost 4 bases, J lost 0 bases, and 4 bases lay in between. The germline gives CDR1 KGHPV, CDR2 FQNQEV (reference sequence). CDR3 length: 13 residues. Incomplete CDR3 DNA: TGTGCCAGCAGTCACAATTCTGGAAATACGCTCTAT. This sequence encodes CASSHNSGNTLY. The complete CDR3 protein is CASSHNSGNTLYF.

As regards this clone: Genes here carry mouse names. From the germline J gene comes the end of the CDR3, since the read stops 1 residue before it. The chain is built from TRBV5 and TRBJ1-3; weak D call: TRBD1 (6 bases). Germline CDR1 is LGHNA and CDR2 is YNLKQL (reference sequence). V lost 2 bases to trimming and J lost 6 bases, with 14 bases between them. This CDR3 has 15 amino acids. The covered CDR3 bases are TGTGCCAGCAGCCAATCCGGGACAAGGGTAAATACGCTCTAT. It codes for CASSQSGTRVNTLY. The full CDR3 protein is CASSQSGTRVNTLYF.

This clone qualifies as medium-sized (0.01 to 0.1%). Mouse germline and gene names are used. The DNA ends 1 residue before the CDR3 does, and the rest of the CDR3 is filled in from the germline J gene. The rearrangement links TRBV13-3 to TRBJ2-7; 12 bases align to TRBD2. Germline assignment: CDR1 NNHDY and CDR2 SYVADS. The CDR3 has 14 residues. V was clipped by 3 bases and J by 2 bases; unmatched bases: 0. The CDR3 sequence is CASSGDWGAYEQYF. CDR3 DNA, as far as it was read: TGTGCCAGCAGTGGGGACTGGGGGGCCTATGAACAGTAC.

As for this clone: Germline and genes: mouse. The CDR3 end is not reached by the read, which stops 1 residue before it; the germline J gene fills it in. The chain joins TRBV19 to TRBJ2-7; 10 nucleotides match TRBD2. Losses at the gene ends were 2 bases for V and 5 bases for J; bases not matched to a gene: 7. Germline CDR1 and CDR2: FNHDT and SITEND (reference sequence). This CDR3 contains 15 residues. CDR3 DNA, as far as it was read: TGTGCCAGCAGTATCCCTGGGGGGGCGAGAAATGAACAGTAC. Translated: CASSIPGGARNEQY. The CDR3 in full is CASSIPGGARNEQYF.